A selection of T cell receptor beta chains follows, all from one sample in a study of T-cell memory formation after mild COVID-19. Each CDR3 protein is one row after TCRdb ran MiXCR on the 5' RACE reads. This sample yields roughly 35,000 distinct CDR3 sequences, of which more than 20% are seen a single time; 1.5% belongs to the top ten. Source material: PBMCs or a T cell subset sorted from them (not recorded which). The receptor set was obtained from an adult who had mild COVID-19 (a few samples of this study predate the infection). Cell type and time point are not known. Both conserved end residues are part of each CDR3. D genes are given only for firm matches. The size field is filled for only some rows; it gives once, few, many or a size class.

>many|TRBJ2-1|16|TRBD1|TRBV24-1
TGTGCCACCAGTGACCCTACGACAGGGGACTACAATGAGCAGTTCTTC
CATSDPTTGDYNEQFF
>.|TRBJ2-7|15|TRBD2|TRBV7-3
TGTGCCAGCAGAGATCGACTAGCGGTTAGCTACGAGCAGTACTTC
CASRDRLAVSYEQYF
>.|TRBJ1-1|14|.|TRBV6-1
TGTGCCAGCAGTGAACTAGACTGGAACACTGAAGCTTTCTTT
CASSELDWNTEAFF
>many|TRBJ1-1|15|.|TRBV24-1
TGTGCCACCAGTGATTCTCGGAAAAGGGTGACTGAAGCTTTCTTT
CATSDSRKRVTEAFF
>many|TRBJ2-2|15|.|TRBV5-1
TGCGCCAGCAGCTTGGGAGGGACTAACACCGGGGAGCTGTTTTTT
CASSLGGTNTGELFF
>many|TRBJ1-1|13|TRBD1|TRBV20-1
TGCAGTGCTGCGCGCTACAGGGGAACTGAAGCTTTCTTT
CSAARYRGTEAFF
>many|TRBJ2-1|16|TRBD2|TRBV7-2
TGTGCCAGCAGCCTAAAACTAGCGAGCTCCTACAATGAGCAGTTCTTC
CASSLKLASSYNEQFF
>many|TRBJ2-1|14|.|TRBV5-1
TGCGCCAGCAGCAGGGGGGACTGGGACAATGAGCAGTTCTTC
CASSRGDWDNEQFF
>many|TRBJ1-5|14|.|TRBV15
TGTGCCACCAGCCCAGACCGAATTAGTCAGCCCCAGCATTTT
CATSPDRISQPQHF
>.|TRBJ1-5|15|TRBD1|TRBV6-6
TGTGCCAGCAGTTACCCGGGACAGCCCAATCAGCCCCAGCATTTT
CASSYPGQPNQPQHF
>.|TRBJ1-4|15|.|TRBV5-1
TGCGCCAGCAGCCCCTACGGGGAGGTCGACGAAAAACTGTTTTTT
CASSPYGEVDEKLFF
>many|TRBJ1-2|15|TRBD1|TRBV27
TGTGCCAGCAGTTTAAAGACAGGGAGGAGCTATGGCTACACCTTC
CASSLKTGRSYGYTF
>many|TRBJ2-2|14|.|TRBV20-1
TGCAGTGCTGGGAAGGGTGGGAACACCGGGGAGCTGTTTTTT
CSAGKGGNTGELFF
>few|TRBJ2-5|15|TRBD1|TRBV25-1
TGTGCCAGCAGTGAGATCGGGACAGGGATGGAGACCCAGTACTTC
CASSEIGTGMETQYF
>.|TRBJ1-6|14|.|TRBV19
TGTGCCAGTAGTATAAAGGCTGAGGTGGCACCCCTCCACTTT
CASSIKAEVAPLHF
>many|TRBJ2-3|15|.|TRBV3-1
TGTGCCAGCAGCCAAGAAGGCCCAAGCACAGATACGCAGTATTTT
CASSQEGPSTDTQYF
>many|TRBJ1-1|13|.|TRBV29-1
TGCAGCGTTCGGGGTGCGGAGAAGAGTGAAGCTTTCTTT
CSVRGAEKSEAFF
>many|TRBJ1-1|15|.|TRBV12-3/TRBV12-4
TGTGCCAGCCAAGTCGGGGGGCCTGGCGGGACTGAAGCTTTCTTT
CASQVGGPGGTEAFF
>many|TRBJ2-5|15|.|TRBV7-3
TGTGCCAGCAGCTTAACGCCAGGGCCCCAAGAGACCCAGTACTTC
CASSLTPGPQETQYF
>many|TRBJ2-1|14|.|TRBV28
TGTGCCAGCAGTTTCAATGGGGCAGACGATGAGCAGTTCTTC
CASSFNGADDEQFF
>.|TRBJ1-1|19|.|TRBV29-1
TGCAGCGTTGAAATGGGTTTAGGCAGGGGATCGGGCAAGAACACTGAAGCTTTCTTT
CSVEMGLGRGSGKNTEAFF
>.|TRBJ2-1|14|.|TRBV6-5
TGTGCCAGCAGTTCGAGGGATAGCGTCGGTGAGCAGTTCTTC
CASSSRDSVGEQFF
>many|TRBJ1-2|14|.|TRBV7-9
TGTGCCAGCAGCTTGGCGGACACAGTCTACGGCTACACCTTC
CASSLADTVYGYTF
>many|TRBJ2-2|13|.|TRBV30
TGTGCCTGCCCCAGTAGGGTTAGCGGGGAGCTGTTTTTT
CACPSRVSGELFF
>many|TRBJ1-2|14|TRBD1|TRBV3-1
TGTGCCAGCAGCCCGACAGGGGGGAACTATGGCTACACCTTC
CASSPTGGNYGYTF
>many|TRBJ2-1|15|.|TRBV7-2
TGTGCCAGCAGCTTTGACCCCCCTCCGAGAGGAGAGCAGTTCTTC
CASSFDPPPRGEQFF
>many|TRBJ2-1|11|.|TRBV7-8
TGTGCCAGCAGCTTGGTATTTGAGCAGTTCTTC
CASSLVFEQFF
>medium-sized|TRBJ2-1|13|.|TRBV5-1
TGCGCCAGCAGCTTGGGGGGGAGCAATGAGCAGTTCTTC
CASSLGGSNEQFF
>many|TRBJ2-3|17|TRBD2|TRBV7-2
TGTGCCAGCAGCTTAGCGCCAGCGGGAGGTCGTGCAGATACGCAGTATTTT
CASSLAPAGGRADTQYF